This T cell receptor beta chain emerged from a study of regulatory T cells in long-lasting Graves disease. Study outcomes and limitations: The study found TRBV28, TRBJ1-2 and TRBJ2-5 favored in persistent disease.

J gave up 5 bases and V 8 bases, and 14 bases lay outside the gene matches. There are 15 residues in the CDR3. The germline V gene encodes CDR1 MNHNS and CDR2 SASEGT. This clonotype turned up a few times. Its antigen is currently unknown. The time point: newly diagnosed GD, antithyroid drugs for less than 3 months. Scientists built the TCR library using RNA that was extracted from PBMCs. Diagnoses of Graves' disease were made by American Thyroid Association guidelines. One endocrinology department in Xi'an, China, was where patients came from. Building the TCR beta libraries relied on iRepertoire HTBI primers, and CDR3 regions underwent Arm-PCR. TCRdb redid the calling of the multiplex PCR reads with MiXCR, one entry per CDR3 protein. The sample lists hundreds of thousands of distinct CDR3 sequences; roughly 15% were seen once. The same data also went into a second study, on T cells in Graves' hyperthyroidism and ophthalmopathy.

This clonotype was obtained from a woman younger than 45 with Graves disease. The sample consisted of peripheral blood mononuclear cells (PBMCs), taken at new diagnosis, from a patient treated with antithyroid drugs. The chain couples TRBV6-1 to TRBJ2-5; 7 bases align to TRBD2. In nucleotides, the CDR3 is TGTGCCAGCCTTGGGGGGAGGGCCGGACTGGAGACCCAGTACTTC. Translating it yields CASLGGRAGLETQYF.